These T cell receptor beta chains were read from a single sample in a study of blood T cell repertoires in COVID-19. Sequencing used immunoSEQ multiplex PCR; TCRdb keeps in-frame clones, though not all of them. Found here are about 200,000 clones, 80% to 90% of them singletons; the top ten hold around 8%. The source material was PBMCs or T cells enriched from blood (not recorded which). The receptors were sampled from a woman between 18 and 29 years old who had recovered from COVID-19. CDR3s leave out the opening cysteine and the closing phenylalanine or tryptophan.

>TRBJ1-1|TRBV19
ASSIRGTEIEAF
>TRBJ1-1|TRBV15
ATSLLGRGSTEAF
>TRBJ2-5|TRBV5-6
ASSLVSSETQY
>TRBJ2-3|TRBV24-1
ATSDLRGGDTDTQY
>TRBJ2-1|TRBV10-3
AIMGQGAYNEQF
>TRBJ2-7|TRBV7-8
ASSLVSSGGLYEQY
>TRBJ2-7|TRBV18
ASSPGGYEQY
>TRBJ1-1|TRBV27
ASSRGTEAF
>TRBJ2-1|TRBV21-1
ASSKEPPFPYYNEQF
>TRBJ2-3|TRBV5-1
ASSLFASGGSTDTQY
>TRBJ1-3|TRBV5-4
ASSLGFGASGNTIY
>TRBJ1-5|TRBV24-1
ATSSQGAVQPQH
>TRBJ2-5|TRBV9
ASSVGLAGGETQY
>TRBJ2-3|TRBV28
ASSWTWVDGTDTQY
>TRBJ1-5|TRBV3-1/TRBV3-2
ASSQEPRAQPQH
>TRBJ1-1|TRBV27
ASSSQGRGNTEAF